This T cell receptor (beta chain) derives from a study of early T cells in non-severe SARS-CoV-2 infection. This CDR3 is built from 16 residues. Trimming left V 7 bases short and J 4 bases short, with 20 bases between. Germline CDR1 LGHNT, CDR2 FRNRAP. In TCRdb, the 5' RACE reads were re-called with MiXCR into one record per CDR3 protein. Among about 59,000 distinct CDR3 sequences, roughly 13% were seen once, and the ten largest hold approximately 8.5%. This clonotype was seen ten or more times. Sequenced here: whole blood, sampled at baseline. This chain links TRBV12-5 with TRBJ1-5, with D uncertain. This TCR was sampled from an adult who was a healthcare worker with PCR-confirmed SARS-CoV-2 infection or an uninfected control (not recorded which). The CDR3 DNA reads as TGTGCTAGTGCCCCGGTAAGAGGACCGAGGAATCAGCCCCAGCATTTT. Amino acids: CASAPVRGPRNQPQHF.